The 22 T cell receptor beta chains presented below share a single source sample, sequenced in a study of shared clonotypes between healthy human individuals. The method was immunoSEQ multiplex PCR; TCRdb's version includes in-frame clones alone and lacks a portion of them. Among some 300,000 clones listed, 73% were seen once. Sequencing input: memory CD4+ T cells sorted from blood. Subset here: CD45RA-negative fraction. The receptors were sampled from a young man in good health.

This chain links TRBV28 with TRBJ2-7; 9 bases are shared with TRBD1. V trimming: 8 bases; J trimming: 7 bases; junction bases outside the gene matches: 21. The CDR3 runs 17 residues. Germline V gene data show CDR1 as MDHEN and CDR2 as SYDVKM. CDR3 nucleotide sequence: TGTGCCAGCGGAAAGGGGGACAGGGTTGGTAAAGGGTTTGAGCAGTACTTC. It encodes CASGKGDRVGKGFEQYF.

This chain uses TRBV10-3 with TRBJ2-1; 9 positions match TRBD2. This CDR3 has 16 residues. With 4 bases clipped from V and 10 bases from J, the junction kept 14 bases outside the gene matches. Germline-derived CDR1 and CDR2 are ENHRY and SYGVKD. The CDR3 loop is CAISGYSGSGVVEQFF. CDR3 DNA sequence: TGTGCCATCAGTGGCTATAGCGGGAGTGGGGTGGTGGAGCAGTTCTTC.

The chain couples TRBV9 to TRBJ1-4, with no clear D. The germline CDR1 and CDR2 sequences are SGDLS and YYNGEE. This CDR3 spans 14 amino acids. The germline V and J ends were trimmed by 4 bases and 14 bases, with 21 bases remaining between them. This CDR3 reads CASSPKTGEEMLFF. CDR3 DNA: TGTGCCAGCAGCCCCAAGACCGGTGAAGAAATGCTGTTTTTT.

This clone was observed a handful of times. The sample carries other DNA sequences with the same CDR3. The chain recombines TRBV5-1 with TRBJ2-3; D is ambiguous. The V end was cut by 4 bases, the J end by 3 bases, with 9 bases between. The CDR3 covers 13 residues. Germline values: CDR1 SGHRS, CDR2 YFSETQ. CDR3 amino acids: CASSPAGTDTQYF. The CDR3 DNA reads TGCGCCAGCAGCCCAGCTGGAACAGATACGCAGTATTTT.

With regard to this clone: Other DNA sequences in this sample translate to the same CDR3. V is TRBV6-1 and J is TRBJ1-3; D ambiguous. V was trimmed by 6 bases and J by 0 bases, leaving 12 bases between them. Per the germline V gene, CDR1 is MNHNS and CDR2 is SASEGT. The CDR3 has 15 residues. For the CDR3, the DNA is TGTGCCAGCAGCGGTGGACGGAGCTCTGGAAACACCATATATTTT. This encodes CASSGGRSSGNTIYF.

The chain employs TRBV6-4 and TRBJ2-7; TRBD1 agrees at 12 bases. The CDR3 sequence is 20 residues long. Germline CDR1 is MRHNA and CDR2 is SNTAGT. The V segment lost 0 bases and the J segment 5 bases; nucleotides outside the gene matches: 17. The CDR3 nucleotides read TGTGCCAGCAGTGACTCAAAGGGGTCCCGGGGACAGGGGGCGTACAACGAGCAGTACTTC. This sequence encodes CASSDSKGSRGQGAYNEQYF.

This clone showed up just once. Here the CDR3 reads CASSELDPLYEQFF. The CDR3 DNA is TGCGCCAGCAGTGAGCTCGACCCTCTTTATGAGCAGTTCTTC. The chain links TRBV10-2 to TRBJ2-1; D unresolved. V gave up 2 bases and J gave up 8 bases, with 13 bases separating them. Germline V gene sequence: CDR1 WSHSY, CDR2 SAAADI. The CDR3 contains 14 residues.

This rearrangement joins TRBV10-3 to TRBJ2-7; D unresolved. CDR1 and CDR2 from the germline V gene are ENHRY and SYGVKD. The V and J ends lost 2 bases and 3 bases respectively, with 11 bases between them. The CDR3 is 14 amino acids. The DNA of the CDR3 is TGTGCCATCAGTGAGAGGGCGAGAGGCTACGAGCAGTACTTC. Amino acids: CAISERARGYEQYF.

Relative to its sample, this clone is medium-sized (0.01 to 0.1%). This sequence joins TRBV11-3 and TRBJ2-2, with 9 bases fitting TRBD1. The ends lost 5 bases at V and 1 base at J; junction bases unmatched: 5. Germline lookup yields CDR1 SGHNT and CDR2 YENEEA. The CDR3 extends over 16 amino acids. This chain's CDR3 is CASSKQGAQNTGELFF. The CDR3 nucleotides are TGTGCCAGCAGCAAACAGGGGGCGCAGAACACCGGGGAGCTGTTTTTT.

This clone was picked up one time. The V gene is TRBV10-1, the J gene TRBJ2-3; D ambiguous. V lost 3 bases and J lost 4, with 11 bases in between. CDR3 size: 14 residues. Germline values: CDR1 WNHNN, CDR2 SYGVQD (reference sequence). The CDR3 sequence is CASSDSIGADTQYF. Here the CDR3 DNA reads TGCGCCAGCAGTGATAGTATTGGGGCAGATACGCAGTATTTT.

The V and J genes are TRBV2 and TRBJ2-5; 10 positions match TRBD2. The CDR3 covers 20 residues. Germline loops: CDR1 SNHLY, CDR2 FYNNEI. V trimming: 5 bases; J trimming: 5 bases; junction bases outside the gene matches: 23. The CDR3 nucleotides are TGTGCCAGCAGTCCAAGGGGCTCGTTCTTTAGCGGGAGGATGGTGGAGACCCAGTACTTC. Amino acid sequence: CASSPRGSFFSGRMVETQYF.

V gene TRBV5-1 combines with J gene TRBJ2-3; 8 bases match TRBD2. The V segment lost 4 bases and the J segment 5 bases; nucleotides outside the gene matches: 9. The length of the CDR3 is 15 residues. From germline, CDR1 is SGHRS and CDR2 YFSETQ. CDR3 nucleotide sequence: TGCGCCAGCAGCCCCCCGGCGGGAGGAATAGATACGCAGTATTTT. Translation: CASSPPAGGIDTQYF. Drawing the rest from reference TRBV5-1 and TRBJ2-3, the complete variable domain is KAGVTQTPRYLIKTRGQQVTLSCSPISGHRSVSWYQQTPGQGLQFLFEYFSETQRNKGNFPGRFSGRQFSNSRSEMNVSTLELGDSALYLCASSPPAGGIDTQYFGPGTRLTVL.

This clone showed up just a few times. The chain uses TRBV7-9 and TRBJ2-1; 11 bases are shared with TRBD2. The CDR3 length is 15 residues. Germline V gives CDR1 SEHNR, CDR2 FQNEAQ (reference sequence). V shed 5 bases, J shed 7 bases, and the junction held 7 bases outside the gene matches. CDR3 in DNA: TGTGCCAGCAGCACTAGCGGGGGAACCCTAAATGAGCAGTTCTTC. Translated, it gives CASSTSGGTLNEQFF.

V gene TRBV5-4 combines with J gene TRBJ1-2, with D unclear. The length of the CDR3 is 14 residues. Trimming left V 0 bases short and J 5 bases short, with 11 bases between. Germline loops: CDR1 SGHNT, CDR2 YYREEE (reference sequence). In DNA form, the CDR3 reads TGTGCCAGCAGCTTGGCGGGCAGTCCTTATGGCTACACCTTC. Amino acids: CASSLAGSPYGYTF.

J is TRBJ1-2 and V is TRBV4-3; the D is unclear. V lost 4 bases, J lost 4 bases, and 16 bases lay in between. The CDR3 is made up of 15 amino acids. Germline loops: CDR1 LGHNA, CDR2 YSLEER. In nucleotides, the CDR3 is TGCGCCAGCAGCCTATGGGAGGCCGAGTCCTATGGCTACACCTTC. This codes for CASSLWEAESYGYTF.

The V and J genes are TRBV5-4 and TRBJ2-7, with D tentatively TRBD1 or TRBD2 (6 bases each). The germline gives CDR1 SGHNT, CDR2 YYREEE (reference sequence). V lost 0 bases, J lost 5 bases, and 9 bases lay in between. The CDR3 spans 13 residues. The CDR3 region has the DNA TGTGCCAGCAGCTTGGTAGGGGGGAACGAGCAGTACTTC. Its translation is CASSLVGGNEQYF.

J is TRBJ2-5 and V is TRBV5-1, with TRBD1 as a possible D gene (6 bases). The assigned J gene may be wrong: the sequence end matches TRBJ2-7 better. Germline CDR1 and CDR2: SGHRS and YFSETQ. The CDR3 spans 12 residues. CDR3 nucleotide sequence: TGCGCCAGCGGGGACACCTCCTACGAGCAGTACTTC. It specifies CASGDTSYEQYF.

The rearrangement joins TRBV11-2 to TRBJ2-7, with a weak D call TRBD2 (6 bases). V was cut by 5 bases and J by 6 bases, with 20 bases left in between. The CDR3 totals 15 residues. CDR1 and CDR2 (germline): SGHAT, FQNNGV. As DNA, the CDR3 is TGTGCCAGCAGCCTGACTTTGGAGGGAGTAGGCGAGCAGTACTTC. Protein product: CASSLTLEGVGEQYF.

V gene TRBV28 combines with J gene TRBJ1-1; tentative D call: TRBD1 (5 bases). Germline V CDR1 and CDR2: MDHEN, SYDVKM. This CDR3 has 14 amino acids. V was pared by 3 bases and J by 6 bases, with 14 bases between. The CDR3 DNA reads as TGTGCCAGCAGTTTTTCAGGGTTAATCGCTGAAGCTTTCTTT. This translates into CASSFSGLIAEAFF. Variable domain in full (rest from reference TRBV28 and TRBJ1-1): DVKVTQSSRYLVKRTGEKVFLECVQDMDHENMFWYRQDPGLGLRLIYFSYDVKMKEKGDIPEGYSVSREKKERFSLILESASTNQTSMYLCASSFSGLIAEAFFGQGTRLTVV.

The V call is TRBV5-1, the J call TRBJ2-7; D may be TRBD1 (6 bases). Germline V gives CDR1 SGHRS, CDR2 YFSETQ. The CDR3 runs to 15 residues. The V end lost 5 bases, the J end lost 2 bases, and 17 bases lay between the germline ends. CDR3 protein: CASSQGQIETYEQYF. CDR3 coding DNA: TGCGCCAGCAGTCAGGGACAAATCGAAACCTACGAGCAGTACTTC.

This rearrangement joins TRBV20-1 to TRBJ2-7, with D perhaps being TRBD1 or TRBD2 (6 bases each). Germline assignment: CDR1 DFQATT and CDR2 SNEGSKA (reference sequence). The V end lost 1 base, the J end lost 6 bases, and 7 bases lay between the germline ends. The CDR3 sequence is 11 residues long. DNA of the CDR3: TGCAGTGCTAGAGGGGGGGCCGAGCAGTACTTC. Protein product: CSARGGAEQYF.

J is TRBJ2-3 and V is TRBV18, with TRBD2 matching over 7 bases. This CDR3 contains 16 residues. Germline V gene lookup returns CDR1 KGHSH and CDR2 LQKENI. The V segment lost 1 base and the J segment 2 bases; nucleotides outside the gene matches: 6. DNA of the CDR3: TGTGCCAGCTCACCACAGGGGACTAAAACCACAGATACGCAGTATTTT. Translated, it gives CASSPQGTKTTDTQYF.